This T cell receptor (beta chain) was captured in a study of shared clonotypes between healthy human individuals. Trimming shortened V by 0 bases and J by 2 bases, and 10 bases separated the two germline ends. CDR3 length: 15 amino acids. From germline, CDR1 is LNHNV and CDR2 YYDKDF (reference sequence). Produced via immunoSEQ multiplex PCR; TCRdb's table is partial and in-frame only. The sample lists roughly 1,100,000 clones, 75% occurring once. The rearrangement links TRBV15 to TRBJ1-2; D not resolved. Sequenced: memory CD4+ T cells sorted from blood. As to subset: CD45RA-negative fraction. The receptor comes from a man aged 18 to 29 in good health. The CDR3 coding sequence is TGTGCCACCAGCAGAGAGGGATTCAGCAACTATGGCTACACCTTC. Translation gives CATSREGFSNYGYTF.